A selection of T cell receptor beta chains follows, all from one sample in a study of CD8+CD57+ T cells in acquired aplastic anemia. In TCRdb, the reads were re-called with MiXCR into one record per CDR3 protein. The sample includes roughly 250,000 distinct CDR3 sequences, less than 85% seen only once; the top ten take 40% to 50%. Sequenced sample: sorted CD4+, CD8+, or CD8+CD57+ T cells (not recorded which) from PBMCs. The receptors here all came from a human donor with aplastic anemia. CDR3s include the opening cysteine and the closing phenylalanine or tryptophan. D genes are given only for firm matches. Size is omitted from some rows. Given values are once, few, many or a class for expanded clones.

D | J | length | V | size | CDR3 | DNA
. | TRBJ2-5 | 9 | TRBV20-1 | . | CSAPETQYF | TGCAGTGCCCCAGAGACCCAGTACTTC
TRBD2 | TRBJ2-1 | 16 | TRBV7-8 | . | CASSFGGSGGSDEQFF | TGTGCCAGCAGCTTTGGGGGAAGCGGGGGGAGCGATGAGCAGTTCTTC
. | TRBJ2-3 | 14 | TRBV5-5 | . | CASSLLDPDTTQYF | TGTGCCAGCAGCTTGTTAGACCCAGATACTACGCAGTATTTT
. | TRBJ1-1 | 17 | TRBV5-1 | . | CASSLAQDPGLNTGAFF | TGCGCCAGCAGCTTGGCCCAGGATCCGGGCTTGAACACTGGAGCTTTCTTT
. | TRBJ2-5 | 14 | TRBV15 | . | CATSGRGVAETQYF | TGTGCCACCAGCGGCCGGGGCGTGGCAGAGACGCAGTACTTC
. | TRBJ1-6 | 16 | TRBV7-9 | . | CASSLGEGSHNSPLHF | TGTGCCAGCAGCTTGGGGGAGGGCAGCCATAATTCCCCCCTCCACTTT
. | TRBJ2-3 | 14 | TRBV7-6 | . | CASSGRTSRGRQTF | TGTGCCAGCAGCGGACGAACGTCGCGGGGGCGGCAGACTTTT
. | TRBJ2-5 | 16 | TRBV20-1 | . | CSARIGSALVKETQYF | TGCAGTGCTAGAATTGGGAGTGCCTTAGTGAAGGAGACCCAGTACTTC
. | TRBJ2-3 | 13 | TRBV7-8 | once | CASRFGGTDAPYF | TGTGCCAGCAGGTTCGGGGGCACAGATGCGCCGTATTTT
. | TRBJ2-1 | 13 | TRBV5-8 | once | CASSPTRRDEQFF | TGCGCCAGCAGCCCCACTCGCCGGGATGAGCAGTTCTTC
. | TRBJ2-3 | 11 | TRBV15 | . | CASSPSDTHSF | TGTGCCAGCAGCCCCTCCGATACCCACTCTTTT
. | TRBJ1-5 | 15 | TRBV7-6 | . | CASTLRRVPSGANHF | TGTGCCAGCACCCTAAGGAGGGTCCCCTCTGGGGCCAACCATTTT
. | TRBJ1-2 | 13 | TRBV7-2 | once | CASSQGRAGDYTF | TGCGCCAGCAGCCAAGGCCGTGCAGGTGACTACACCTTT
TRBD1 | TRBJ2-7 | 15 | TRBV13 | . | CASTPRTGLTYEQYF | TGTGCCAGCACACCACGGACAGGGCTGACCTACGAGCAGTACTTC
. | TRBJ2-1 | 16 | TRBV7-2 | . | CASSGPVSQPQHDQFF | TGTGCCAGCAGCGGTCCAGTATCACAGCCCCAGCATGATCAGTTCTTC
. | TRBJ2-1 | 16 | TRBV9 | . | CASSEGSDTRYFEQFF | TGTGCCAGCAGCGAGGGGTCAGATACGCGTTATTTTGAGCAGTTCTTC
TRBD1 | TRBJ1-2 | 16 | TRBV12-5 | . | CARSGRDSAYRYGYTF | TGTGCCCGTAGCGGCCGGGACAGTGCGTACCGTTATGGCTACACCTTC
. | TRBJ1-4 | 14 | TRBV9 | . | CASSPEREVEKLFF | TGTGCCAGCAGTCCGGAGAGGGAAGTAGAAAAACTGTTTTTT
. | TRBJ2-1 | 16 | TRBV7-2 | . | CASSLQTGGRSDGQFF | TGTGCCAGCAGCTTACAAACCGGCGGGCGGAGTGATGGGCAGTTCTTC
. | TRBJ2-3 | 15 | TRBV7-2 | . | CASSAGQGYSYTLYF | TGTGCCAGCAGCGCCGGGCAGGGCTATAGCTATACCCTCTATTTT
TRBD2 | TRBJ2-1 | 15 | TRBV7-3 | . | CASSLAKRGYYNQFF | TGTGCCAGCAGCTTAGCGAAGCGGGGCTACTACAATCAGTTCTTC
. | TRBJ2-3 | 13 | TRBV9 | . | CASSLTGASTQNF | TGTGCCAGCAGCTTAACAGGAGCTAGCACACAGAATTTT
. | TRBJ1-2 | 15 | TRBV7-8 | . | CASSLGGGSNYQYTF | TGTGCCAGCAGCTTAGGGGGAGGGTCCAACTATCAGTACACCTTC
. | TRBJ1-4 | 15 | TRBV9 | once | CASSVQGWANEKLFF | TGTGCCAGCAGCGTACAGGGTTGGGCTAATGAAAAACTGTTTTTT
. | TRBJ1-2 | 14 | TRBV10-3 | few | CAISGVGGNYGYTF | TGTGCCATCAGTGGAGTCGGGGGTAACTATGGCTACACCTTC
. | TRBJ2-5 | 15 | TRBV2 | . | CASSSRGTWRETQYF | TGTGCCAGCAGTTCTCGCGGGACTTGGCGCGAGACCCAGTACTTC
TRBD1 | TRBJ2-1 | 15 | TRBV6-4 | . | CACRGTGTSSNEQFF | TGTGCCTGCAGGGGGACAGGAACTTCTTCCAATGAGCAGTTCTTC
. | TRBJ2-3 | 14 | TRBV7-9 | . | CASSITAGPDTQYF | TGTGCCAGCAGCATTACAGCAGGGCCCGATACGCAGTATTTT
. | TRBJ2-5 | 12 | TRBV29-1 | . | CSVEGLEETQYF | TGCAGCGTTGAGGGGCTAGAGGAGACCCAGTACTTC
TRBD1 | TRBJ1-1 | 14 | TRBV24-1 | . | CASKVQGVNTEAFF | TGTGCCAGTAAGGTGCAGGGGGTAAACACTGAAGCTTTCTTT
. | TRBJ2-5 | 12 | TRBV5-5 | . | CASLVGTETQYF | TGTGCCAGCCTCGTCGGGACAGAGACCCAGTACTTC
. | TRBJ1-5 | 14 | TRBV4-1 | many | CASSQVGPDMVQHF | TGCGCCAGCAGCCAAGTCGGACCTGATATGGTCCAGCATTTT
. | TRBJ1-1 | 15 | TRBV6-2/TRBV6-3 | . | CASSWGHCSNTEASF | TGTGCCAGCAGTTGGGGGCACTGTTCGAACACTGAAGCCTCCTTT
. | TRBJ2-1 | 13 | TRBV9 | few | CASSVGSIHEQFF | TGTGCCAGCAGTGTTGGGTCGATCCATGAGCAGTTCTTC
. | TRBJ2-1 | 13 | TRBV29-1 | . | CSVEDRLGGEQFF | TGCAGCGTTGAAGATAGGCTAGGGGGTGAGCAGTTCTTC
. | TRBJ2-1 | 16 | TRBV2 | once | CASSLSMGVGYNEQFF | TGTGCCAGCAGCTTGAGTATGGGGGTCGGGTACAATGAGCAGTTCTTC
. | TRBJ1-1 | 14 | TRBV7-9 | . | CASSLERTGSEDDF | TGTGCCAGCAGCTTAGAAAGAACCGGGAGTGAAGATGACTTT
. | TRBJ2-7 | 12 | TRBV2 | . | CASRPETYEQYF | TGTGCCAGCCGTCCGGAGACCTACGAGCAGTACTTC
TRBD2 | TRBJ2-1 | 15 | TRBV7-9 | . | CATSIVRRGGNEEFF | TGTGCCACCAGCATAGTTAGACGGGGGGGGAATGAGGAGTTCTTC
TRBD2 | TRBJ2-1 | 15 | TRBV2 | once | CASGYWLSGEGEQFF | TGTGCCAGCGGCTACTGGCTCAGCGGGGAGGGTGAGCAGTTCTTC
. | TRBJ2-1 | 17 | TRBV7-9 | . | CASRPAKQRMKNCEQFF | TGTGCCAGCAGGCCGGCCAAGCAACGAATGAAAAACTGTGAGCAGTTCTTC
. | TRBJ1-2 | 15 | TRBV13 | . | CATSRDPGVGVGYTF | TGTGCCACCAGCAGAGATCCTGGGGTCGGGGTTGGCTACACCTTC